Listed here are 7 T cell receptor beta chains from one sample, sequenced in a study of breast tumors, draining lymph nodes, adjacent tissues. TCRdb used MiXCR to reprocess the multiplex PCR reads, holding one entry per CDR3 protein. The sample carries over 9,000 distinct CDR3 sequences, approximately 55% recorded once. The sample taken for sequencing was breast tumor tissue. All receptors derive from a female donor with breast cancer. Some clones in this sample may be carry-over from other donors' samples.

The chain recombines TRBV28 with TRBJ2-7; 8 bases fit TRBD2. The germline gives CDR1 MDHEN, CDR2 SYDVKM. V dropped 3 bases and J dropped 6; count of bases not matched to a gene: 7. CDR3 length: 14 residues. The CDR3 bases are TGTGCCAGCAGTTTGAGTCGGGAGGGCCTCGAGCAGTACTTC. Its protein product is CASSLSREGLEQYF.

The gene calls are TRBV7-3 and TRBJ1-6; D is possibly TRBD1 (5 bases). The germline CDR1 and CDR2 sequences are SGHTA and FQGTGA. V lost 1 base to trimming and J lost 12 bases, with 10 bases between them. The CDR3 is made up of 13 amino acids. CDR3 sequence: CASSLSRGVPLHF. The CDR3 DNA reads as TGTGCCAGCAGCTTAAGCCGGGGGGTACCCCTCCACTTT.

To note about this clonotype: A much larger clonotype is one base distant, so this may be a read error. The rearrangement joins TRBV20-1 to TRBJ1-1; no definite D call. This CDR3 is 12 amino acids long. Germline V lookup: CDR1 DFQATT, CDR2 SNEGSKA (reference sequence). The chain's CDR3 is CSAMDGNAEAFF. The DNA of the CDR3 is TGCAGTGCTATGGACGGGAACGCTGAAGCTTTCTTT.

This clonotype has a handful of counts. The rearrangement joins TRBV6-2 or TRBV6-3 to TRBJ2-7, with TRBD2 identical over 11 bases. Germline V gene lookup returns CDR1 MNHEY and CDR2 SVGEGT. This CDR3 contains 17 residues. V shed 4 bases, J shed 4 bases, and the junction held 12 bases outside the gene matches. CDR3 in DNA: TGTGCCAGCAGTTTCCTAGCGGGAGGACATTCCTCTTACGAGCAGTACTTC. It is translated as CASSFLAGGHSSYEQYF.

The table lists this clonotype with a count of one. This rearrangement joins TRBV5-1 to TRBJ2-2; weak D call: TRBD1 (6 bases). Germline-derived CDR1 and CDR2 are SGHRS and YFSETQ. The CDR3 loop spans 14 amino acids. V lost 4 bases and J lost 2, with 9 bases in between. Written as DNA, the CDR3 is TGCGCCAGCAGCGTGGACAGTAACACCGGGGAGCTGTTTTTT. Translated: CASSVDSNTGELFF.

The rearrangement joins TRBV20-1 to TRBJ2-1; D might be TRBD1 or TRBD2, each matching 6 bases. Trimming shortened V by 3 bases and J by 4 bases, and 10 bases separated the two germline ends. Per germline, CDR1 DFQATT and CDR2 SNEGSKA (reference sequence). This CDR3 is built from 13 residues. DNA of the CDR3: TGCAGTGCTAGCGGGGGCCAATACAATGAGCAGTTCTTC. Amino acid sequence: CSASGGQYNEQFF.

This clonotype was seen ten or more times. The chain carries TRBV5-1 and TRBJ2-2, with a weak D call TRBD2 (5 bases). Germline V gene lookup returns CDR1 SGHRS and CDR2 YFSETQ. Trimming took 1 base from V and 5 from J, leaving 18 bases between them. This CDR3 has 17 amino acids. Written as DNA, the CDR3 is TGCGCCAGCAGCTTGTCTGGCGGGCCAGGATCGACCGGGGAGCTGTTTTTT. This gives the protein CASSLSGGPGSTGELFF.